Sequencing of this T cell receptor beta chain was carried out in a study of blood T cell repertoires in COVID-19. Overall study context: Sites across the United States, Italy and Spain contributed samples from acute and convalescent COVID-19.

The method was immunoSEQ multiplex PCR; TCRdb's version includes in-frame clones alone and lacks a portion of them. This table holds over 75,000 clones, around three quarters found once. The CDR3 is 16 residues long. The V gene's germline CDR1 is SGHTA and CDR2 FQGTGA. Losses at the gene ends were 0 bases for V and 2 bases for J; bases not matched to a gene: 3. The source material was peripheral blood. The TCR sequence derives from a woman in her 70s with acute or convalescent COVID-19. The chain is built from TRBV7-3 and TRBJ2-2; 7 bases line up with TRBD1. The CDR3 coding sequence is TGTGCCAGCAGCTTAACGGGGACAGCCAACACCGGGGAGCTGTTTTTT. Its translation is CASSLTGTANTGELFF.